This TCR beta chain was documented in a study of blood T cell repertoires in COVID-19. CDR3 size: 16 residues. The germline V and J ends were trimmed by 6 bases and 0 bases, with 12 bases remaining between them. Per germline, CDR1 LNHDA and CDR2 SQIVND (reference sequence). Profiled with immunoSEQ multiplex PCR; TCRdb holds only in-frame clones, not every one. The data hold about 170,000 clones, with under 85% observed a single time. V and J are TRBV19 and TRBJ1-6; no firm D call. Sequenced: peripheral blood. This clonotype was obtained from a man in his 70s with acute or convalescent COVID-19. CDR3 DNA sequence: TGTGCCAGTAGACGCGGGAGAAGCTCCTATAATTCACCCCTCCACTTT. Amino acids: CASRRGRSSYNSPLHF.